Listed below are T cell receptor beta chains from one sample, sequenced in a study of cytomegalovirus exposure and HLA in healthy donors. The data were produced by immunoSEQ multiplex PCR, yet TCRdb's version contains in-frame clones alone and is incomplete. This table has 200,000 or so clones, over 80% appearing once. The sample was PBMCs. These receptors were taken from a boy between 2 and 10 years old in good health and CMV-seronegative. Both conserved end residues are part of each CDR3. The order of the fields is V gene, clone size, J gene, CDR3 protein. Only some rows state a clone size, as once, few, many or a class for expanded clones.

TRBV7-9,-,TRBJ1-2,CASRLSSDVYGYTF
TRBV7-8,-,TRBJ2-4,CASTNVELAKNIQYF
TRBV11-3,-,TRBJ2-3,CASSPTGAADTQYF
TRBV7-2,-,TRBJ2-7,CASSLAREQYF
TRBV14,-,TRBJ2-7,CASSPRGWLSYEQYF
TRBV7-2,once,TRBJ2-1,CASSLSGGADNEQFF
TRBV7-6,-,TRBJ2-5,CASSQTSQLQETQYF
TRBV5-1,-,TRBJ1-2,CASSLAPDSLSYGYTF
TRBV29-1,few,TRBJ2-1,CSVEGLAGVNEQFF
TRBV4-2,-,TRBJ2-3,CASSRTNPGLAGSVLTDTQYF
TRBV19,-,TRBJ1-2,CASSIDADPHYGYTF
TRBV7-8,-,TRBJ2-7,CASSRTSGVREQYF
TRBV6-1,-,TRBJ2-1,CASSFAGYGFDEQFF
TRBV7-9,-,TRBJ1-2,CASSLEGQGLRGYTF
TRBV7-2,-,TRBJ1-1,CASSLQTGRIEAFF
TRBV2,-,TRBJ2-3,CASTIGTDTQYF
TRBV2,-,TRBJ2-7,CASRFGTSGSRRAYEQYF
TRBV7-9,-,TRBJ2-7,CASSPPPQDNSYEQYF
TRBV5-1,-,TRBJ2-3,CASSWTGGTDTQYF
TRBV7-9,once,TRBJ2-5,CASSLASGRRQETQYF
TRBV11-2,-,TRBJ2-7,CASSLGREQYF
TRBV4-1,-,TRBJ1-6,CASSQGTGDTLHF
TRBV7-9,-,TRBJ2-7,CASSSTDRAGYEQYF
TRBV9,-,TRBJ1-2,CASSPDTTSGYTF
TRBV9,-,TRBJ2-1,CASSGSGGGYNEQFF
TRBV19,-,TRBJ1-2,CASSLGTPPNTF
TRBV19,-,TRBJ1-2,CASSQIQGNYGYTF
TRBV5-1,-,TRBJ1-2,CASSAGPPTGSYTF
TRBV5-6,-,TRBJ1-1,CASSLWAYLRPTEAFF
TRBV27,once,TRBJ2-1,CASSLRGLAYNEQFF
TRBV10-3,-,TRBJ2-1,CATQTANEQFF
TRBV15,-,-,CATSRGRRETYEQYF
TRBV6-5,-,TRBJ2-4,CASSYRGGKNIQYF
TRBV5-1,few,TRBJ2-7,CASSSQEHIDEQYF
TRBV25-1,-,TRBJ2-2,CASSKNRGFTGELFF
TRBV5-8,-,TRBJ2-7,CASSWRKFDRLADGGEQYF
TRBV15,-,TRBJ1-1,CATSGDRGRNTEAFF
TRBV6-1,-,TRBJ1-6,CASSEARQGVGYSPLHF
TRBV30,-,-,CAWSVTGLSYEQYF
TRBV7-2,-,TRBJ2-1,CASSSHTGTSNYNEQFF
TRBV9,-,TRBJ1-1,CASSVGQGVGNTEAFF
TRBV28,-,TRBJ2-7,CASGLRDRGFSSSYEQYF
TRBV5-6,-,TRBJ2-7,CASSLATRGLGEQYF
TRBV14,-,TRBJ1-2,CASSQELGAARFF
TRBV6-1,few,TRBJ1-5,CASSEGDRGNQPQHF
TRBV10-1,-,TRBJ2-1,CASSGQGNFSPRIF
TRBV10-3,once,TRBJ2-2,CAISEPETVSNTGELFF
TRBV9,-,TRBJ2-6,CASSVSPTGANVLTF
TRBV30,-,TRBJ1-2,CAWSVRQGPLNYGYTF
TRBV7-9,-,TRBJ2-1,CASSLEAGGFSSYNEQFF
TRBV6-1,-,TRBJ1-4,CASSERSGNNEKLFF
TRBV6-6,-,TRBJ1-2,CASSPTQGANYGYTF
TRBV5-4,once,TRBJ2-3,CASSQGLGGLSGTDTQYF
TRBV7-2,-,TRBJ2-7,CASSQDRGRGYEQYF